The 18 T cell receptor beta chains in this list originate from one sample, sequenced in a study of CD8 T cells in ankylosing spondylitis. Study results and limitations: In ankylosing spondylitis blood, a motif of fewer than 10 highly homologous TCR beta variants appeared characteristic.

MiXCR, applied by TCRdb to the 5' RACE reads, yields one record per CDR3 protein. The sample has more than 600,000 distinct CDR3 sequences; roughly 19% are singletons. The antigens these receptors bind are not known. The specimen was blood, either unsorted or a sorted T cell fraction (not recorded which). These receptors came from a male donor with ankylosing spondylitis.

The chain employs TRBV20-1 and TRBJ1-6; the match to TRBD1 covers 10 bases. The CDR3 covers 15 residues. The ends lost 0 bases at V and 9 bases at J; junction bases unmatched: 5. Per the germline V gene, CDR1 is DFQATT and CDR2 is SNEGSKA (reference sequence). The CDR3 sequence is CSARDVTGGSSPLHF. CDR3 nucleotide sequence: TGCAGTGCTAGAGATGTGACAGGGGGCTCTTCACCCCTCCACTTT.

There are a few counts of this clonotype. This rearrangement joins TRBV12-3 or TRBV12-4 to TRBJ2-7; D is possibly TRBD2 (6 bases). V lost 6 bases and J 9 bases, leaving 15 bases between the germline ends. The CDR3 contains 12 residues. The CDR3 nucleotides are TGTGCCAGCAGCTCGACGAGGGACTGGCAGTACTTC. Encoded protein: CASSSTRDWQYF.

The chain combines TRBV28 with TRBJ2-7, with 9 bases lining up with TRBD1. Unmatched junction bases numbered 7, after V lost 6 bases and J lost 4 bases. This CDR3 is 14 amino acids long. Germline V gene data show CDR1 as MDHEN and CDR2 as SYDVKM. The CDR3: CASSGTGIGYEQYF. CDR3 DNA: TGTGCCAGCAGCGGGACAGGGATTGGGTACGAGCAGTACTTC.

This clonotype was observed a few times. V is TRBV28 and J is TRBJ1-6; perhaps TRBD1 as D (6 bases). V was trimmed by 5 bases and J by 5 bases, leaving 10 bases between them. Germline assignment: CDR1 MDHEN and CDR2 SYDVKM. The CDR3 sequence is 14 residues long. The CDR3 protein is CASSERGDNSPLHF. The CDR3 DNA follows: TGTGCCAGCAGTGAAAGGGGGGATAATTCACCCCTCCACTTT.

This clonotype has just a few counts. The chain recombines TRBV20-1 with TRBJ2-7, with D possibly being TRBD1 (6 bases). The germline V gene encodes CDR1 DFQATT and CDR2 SNEGSKA (reference sequence). V lost 1 base, J lost 1 base, and 17 bases lay in between. This CDR3 spans 16 amino acids. CDR3 residues: CSARAHTGPPSYEQYF. The CDR3 DNA reads as TGCAGTGCTAGAGCCCATACAGGGCCCCCTTCCTACGAGCAGTACTTC.

V is TRBV29-1 and J is TRBJ2-1, with TRBD2 identical over 8 bases. Germline trimming cut 1 base from V and 6 bases from J; bases unmatched to any gene: 8. The CDR3 covers 15 residues. The V gene's germline CDR1 is SQVTM and CDR2 ANQGSEA. CDR3 nucleotide sequence: TGCAGCGTTGAAGTCCCCAGCGGGAGCTTCAATGAGCAGTTCTTC. Translating gives CSVEVPSGSFNEQFF.

V and J are TRBV6-2 or TRBV6-3 and TRBJ2-5; tentative D call: TRBD1 (6 bases). Between the trimmed V and J ends, which lost 6 bases and 1 base, there was a span of 12 bases. The CDR3 runs to 14 residues. Per the germline V gene, CDR1 is MNHEY and CDR2 is SVGEGT. CDR3 region: CASRQLTGQETQYF. Here the CDR3 DNA reads TGTGCCAGCAGGCAACTGACAGGCCAAGAGACCCAGTACTTC.

This clonotype came up a few times. The chain couples TRBV6-1 to TRBJ2-3; 13 bases map to TRBD2. Germline CDR1 MNHNS, CDR2 SASEGT. This CDR3 is 18 amino acids long. Trimming removed 2 bases from V and 2 bases from J; junction bases left unmatched: 7. CDR3: CASSERGTSGRATDTQYF. The CDR3 nucleotides are TGTGCCAGCAGTGAAAGGGGTACTAGCGGGAGGGCCACAGATACGCAGTATTTT.

This clonotype was detected a few times. The V gene is TRBV20-1, the J gene TRBJ1-6; D is perhaps TRBD1 (5 bases). The CDR3 loop spans 13 amino acids. The ends were cut back, 6 bases at V and 1 base at J, with 7 bases in the middle. CDR1 and CDR2 (germline): DFQATT, SNEGSKA (reference sequence). DNA for the CDR3: TGCAGTGCCGGGGGATCCTATAATTCACCCCTCCACTTT. This sequence encodes CSAGGSYNSPLHF.

The chain couples TRBV20-1 to TRBJ2-5; the match to TRBD2 covers 10 bases. Trimming removed 3 bases from V and 5 bases from J; junction bases left unmatched: 9. Germline V gene data show CDR1 as DFQATT and CDR2 as SNEGSKA (reference sequence). The CDR3 has 15 residues. CDR3 in amino acids: CSASTPLAGRETQYF. The CDR3 coding sequence is TGCAGTGCTAGCACCCCACTAGCGGGAAGGGAGACCCAGTACTTC.

In nucleotides, the CDR3 is TGTGCCAGGCCGGGACAAGGAAAGAACACTGAAGCTTTCTTT. It codes for CARPGQGKNTEAFF. The rearrangement joins TRBV5-7 to TRBJ1-1, with D tentatively TRBD1 (6 bases). TRBV5-7 is given ORF status, its function remaining uncertain. V was cut by 8 bases and J by 1 base, with 15 bases left in between. The CDR3 has 14 residues.

The table lists this clonotype with a few counts. The chain links TRBV7-2 to TRBJ1-1, with D maybe TRBD1 (5 bases). The V and J ends lost 3 bases and 5 bases respectively, with 10 bases between them. There are 13 residues in the CDR3. Per the germline V gene, CDR1 is SGHTA and CDR2 is FQGNSA. As DNA, the CDR3 is TGTGCCAGCAGCTTCCAAGGGGAAACTGAAGCTTTCTTT. It translates to CASSFQGETEAFF.

The chain has TRBV10-2 and TRBJ1-6; D is ambiguous. Germline CDR1 reads WSHSY; CDR2 reads SAAADI. This CDR3 region has 14 residues. V lost 5 bases, J lost 6 bases, and 11 bases lay in between. DNA of the CDR3: TGCGCCAGCAGTAGGGATTTGGGTAATTCACCCCTCCACTTT. This gives the protein CASSRDLGNSPLHF.

This clonotype was detected only a few times. This rearrangement joins TRBV5-1 to TRBJ2-1; 9 nucleotides agree with TRBD2. Trimming removed 4 bases from V and 0 bases from J; junction bases left unmatched: 5. The CDR3 runs 16 residues. CDR1 is SGHRS and CDR2 is YFSETQ in the germline V gene. The CDR3 loop reads CASSEQAGGSYNEQFF. CDR3 in DNA: TGCGCCAGCAGCGAACAAGCGGGGGGCTCCTACAATGAGCAGTTCTTC.

The chain links TRBV7-9 to TRBJ1-1, with TRBD1 identical over 7 bases. This CDR3 comprises 17 residues. The germline CDR1 and CDR2 sequences are SEHNR and FQNEAQ (reference sequence). V shed 11 bases and J 3 bases; nucleotides not matched to a gene: 21. CDR3 sequence reads: CASTPGLGGVGDTEAFF. DNA of the CDR3: TGTGCCTCTACTCCGGGATTAGGGGGCGTGGGGGACACTGAAGCTTTCTTT.

The rearrangement uses TRBV4-1 and TRBJ1-1, with a tentative D call TRBD1 (6 bases). V was cut by 1 base and J by 5 bases, with 20 bases left in between. The CDR3 runs 17 residues. Germline V CDR1 and CDR2: MGHRA, YSYEKL. The DNA for the CDR3 is TGCGCCAGCAGCCAAGCCCCATCGCAGGGGCCGACTACTGAAGCTTTCTTT. Protein: CASSQAPSQGPTTEAFF.

The chain is built from TRBV7-9 and TRBJ2-5; D is uncertain. Per germline, CDR1 SEHNR and CDR2 FQNEAQ (reference sequence). The CDR3 sequence is 15 residues long. Trimming shortened V by 0 bases and J by 0 bases, and 8 bases separated the two germline ends. CDR3 region: CASSLAGPYQETQYF. The DNA of the CDR3 is TGTGCCAGCAGCTTAGCTGGGCCGTACCAAGAGACCCAGTACTTC.

This rearrangement joins TRBV6-2 or TRBV6-3 to TRBJ2-3, with D possibly called TRBD1 or TRBD2 (5 bases each). The CDR3 contains 11 residues. V lost 6 bases, J lost 11 bases, and 12 bases lay in between. CDR1 is MNHEY, CDR2 SVGEGT, per germline. CDR3 protein: CASRRGGGQYF. CDR3 coding DNA: TGTGCCAGCAGACGGGGTGGGGGGCAGTATTTT.